The rows below give T cell receptor beta chains drawn from one sample of a study of cytomegalovirus exposure and HLA in healthy donors. Profiling relied on immunoSEQ multiplex PCR, and the TCRdb table lists in-frame clones only, not all of them. The table records about 140,000 clones, roughly 82% of them present only once. Sequenced sample: PBMCs. The receptor set was obtained from a man aged 18 to 29 in good health and CMV-seropositive. The CDR3 runs from the conserved cysteine through the conserved F or W. Each record gives: D gene, clone size, V gene, J gene, CDR3 DNA, CDR3 protein. The D gene is left open where the match is weak. Expanded clones get a size class; other rows say once, few or many, or leave the size out.

.	.	TRBV12-5	TRBJ1-1	TGTGCTAGTGGTTTGTATTCCCCCTCGGGCACTGAAGCTTTCTTT	CASGLYSPSGTEAFF
.	.	TRBV11-3	TRBJ2-1	TGTGCCAGCAGCTATAGCGGAGCCACGAGTGAGCAGTTCTTC	CASSYSGATSEQFF
.	.	TRBV2	TRBJ2-3	TGTGCCAGCACCGAACAGGGTAGCACAGATACGCAGTATTTT	CASTEQGSTDTQYF
.	.	TRBV5-4	TRBJ2-1	TGTGCCAGCAGCAACTACAGGAGCTCCTACAATGAGCAGTTCTTC	CASSNYRSSYNEQFF
.	.	TRBV6-5	TRBJ1-5	TGTGCCAGCAGTTACTCGCGGGTTCAGCCCCAGCATTTT	CASSYSRVQPQHF
.	.	TRBV15	TRBJ2-5	TGTGCCACCAGCAGAGATAGGGGCTCCCTCCAAGAGACCCAGTACTTC	CATSRDRGSLQETQYF
.	.	TRBV4-1	TRBJ2-3	TGCGCCAGCAGCCAAGGCCCCAGGGGAGATACGCAGTATTTT	CASSQGPRGDTQYF
.	.	TRBV4-2	TRBJ1-1	TGTGCCAGCAGCCAAGAAAGGGGAGGTATCACTGAAGCTTTCTTT	CASSQERGGITEAFF
.	few	TRBV27	TRBJ1-1	TGTGCCAGCAGTTTATCGGGGGGAGGTGAAGCTTTCTTT	CASSLSGGGEAFF
.	.	TRBV18	TRBJ2-3	TGTGCCAGCTCATGGCTCGCAGATACGCAGTATTTT	CASSWLADTQYF
.	.	TRBV6-5	TRBJ1-2	TGTGCCAGCAGCTCCCCCAGGGGCATCAACTATGGCTACACCTTC	CASSSPRGINYGYTF
.	.	TRBV7-3	TRBJ1-1	TGTGCCAGCAGCAACCAGGTTCCGTATACTGAAGCTTTCTTT	CASSNQVPYTEAFF
.	.	TRBV19	TRBJ2-1	TGTGCCAGTAGTATGGCCCTCAATGAGCAGTTCTTC	CASSMALNEQFF
TRBD2	few	TRBV30	TRBJ2-1	TGTGCCTGGAGTGTCCGCCTAGCGGGATCTTACAATGAGCAGTTCTTC	CAWSVRLAGSYNEQFF
TRBD1	once	TRBV28	TRBJ1-2	TGTGCCAGCAGTCTCCCTACATCGGGACAGGGAGGATTAGGGTACACCTTC	CASSLPTSGQGGLGYTF
.	.	TRBV4-1	TRBJ2-3	TGCGCCAGCAGCCAAACAGGGATTAACACAGATACGCAGTATTTT	CASSQTGINTDTQYF
TRBD2	once	TRBV9	TRBJ2-7	TGTGCCAGCAGCGTAGGAGGTCTAGCGGGAAACGAGCAGTACTTC	CASSVGGLAGNEQYF